This entry features one T cell receptor beta chain sequence. This clone is regarded as medium-sized (0.01 to 0.1%). The antigen it binds to is not known. No per-base quality is available; no much larger clone lies one base away. Collaborating institutions collected whole blood in K2EDTA tubes following their own protocols. For TCRbeta analysis, collaborators shipped samples as frozen whole blood, isolated PBMCs, or DNA extracted from either of those sample types. This entry belongs to a study of blood T cell repertoires in COVID-19 (dated by TCRdb to 2020 to 2021). General notes on the study: Samples covering the acute and convalescent phases of COVID-19 were provided by collaborators in the United States, Italy and Spain. The prospective study material was composed of cDNA or gDNA derived from T cells, B-cell-depleted T cells, or PBMCs. Deeply sampled blood TCRbeta repertoires from subjects exposed to, actively infected with, or recovered from COVID-19 were included in the dataset. The repertoires were made available in a free public database intended to serve as a resource for research on the immune response to SARS-CoV-2. Samples were obtained from the ongoing ImmuneRACE study (first 160 participants) and from some 1,300 subjects provided by 6 global collaborators. A de-identified subject ID, COVID-19 status, age in years and sex were almost always included in the sample metadata. HLA class I and class II types, where available, came from metadata supplied by the sample provider rather than from assay-based typing.

The CDR3 spans 15 residues, from the cysteine through the phenylalanine. Left in the record is the CDR3 DNA by itself, 45 bases read in frame from the first base. Unmatched junction bases come to 11, with V trimmed by 5 bases and J by 7 bases. Via the germline V gene, CDR1 is SGHVS and CDR2 FQNEAQ. TCRbeta CDR3 regions were amplified from genomic DNA by means of the immunoSEQ Assay, a bias-controlled multiplex PCR. The original pipeline was this. Within the assay, amplification of reference gene primers was used to estimate how many nucleated cells each sample contained. To quantify the absolute abundance of each unique TCRbeta CDR3 rearrangement, sequence reads were collapsed and filtered. For each sample, productive Simpson clonality was calculated as the square root of Simpson's diversity index over productive rearrangements. Here the immuneACCESS table is served through TCRdb, limited to in-frame sequences with V and J called. Missing clones are a known gap in these copies; in checked studies unresolved V genes cover under half, and the rest lacks a known reason. V, J and clone size are taken as reported in that table, and D and trimming were inferred from the DNA itself. The sample table contains about 120,000 clones; only one count was recorded for roughly 80% of them. The ten largest clones capture 2% to 3% of the sample.

The research as a whole found: The quantity of clinical and demographic metadata differed by source and by participant and was supplied without curation.

The specimen sequenced was peripheral blood. In this chain, TRBV7-8 is recombined with TRBJ2-1, with 7 middle bases fitting TRBD2. This receptor was identified in a man aged 45 to 65 with acute or convalescent COVID-19. CDR3 sequence: CASSPGMGGVNEQFF. Read as DNA, the sequence is TGTGCCAGCAGCCCAGGAATGGGAGGGGTGAATGAGCAGTTCTTC. Here the CDR3 is joined to the reference TRBV7-8 and TRBJ2-1 genes, and the full variable domain is: GAGVSQSPRYKVAKRGQDVALRCDPISGHVSLFWYQQALGQGPEFLTYFQNEAQLDKSGLPSDRFFAERPEGSVSTLKIQRTQQEDSAVYLCASSPGMGGVNEQFFGPGTRLTVL.